The present T cell receptor beta chain was sequenced within a study of cytomegalovirus exposure and HLA in healthy donors. 60 Vbeta and 13 Jbeta primers were used in PCR. Method: immunoSEQ multiplex PCR; TCRdb's copy keeps in-frame clones and lacks some. The sample lists 90,000 to 130,000 clones; less than 85% were seen once. Germline lookup yields CDR1 SGHDN and CDR2 FVKESK. This CDR3 is built from 16 residues. The ends lost 4 bases at V and 2 bases at J; junction bases unmatched: 8. V gene TRBV14 combines with J gene TRBJ2-3; the match to TRBD2 covers 8 bases. This receptor was identified in a man aged 30-40 years in good health and CMV-seropositive. Specimen: PBMCs. As DNA, the CDR3 is TGTGCCAGCAGCCCCGCGGCGGGGGGAATCACAGATACGCAGTATTTT. As protein: CASSPAAGGITDTQYF. Together with reference TRBV14 and TRBJ2-3, the CDR3 gives the full variable domain: EAGVTQFPSHSVIEKGQTVTLRCDPISGHDNLYWYRRVMGKEIKFLLHFVKESKQDESGMPNNRFLAERTGGTYSTLKVQPAELEDSGVYFCASSPAAGGITDTQYFGPGTRLTVL.